This passage covers 25 T cell receptor beta chains from one sample sequenced in a study of ipilimumab plus nivolumab after autologous stem cell transplantation. The assay was immunoSEQ multiplex PCR, and TCRdb's table has in-frame clones only and misses some. Counted here are some 17,000 clones, around four fifths occurring once; the ten biggest clones make up about 9.4%. The sequencing here drew on PBMCs, taken in a trial of ipilimumab plus nivolumab as post-transplant consolidation. These receptors were collected from a male donor with diffuse large B-cell lymphoma.

The chain is built from TRBV11-1 and TRBJ2-1; TRBD1 matches at 8 bases. CDR1 SGHAT and CDR2 FQDESV come from the germline V gene (reference sequence). This CDR3 comprises 15 residues. V was clipped by 0 bases and J by 8 bases; unmatched bases: 6. The CDR3 protein is CASSLATGVGDEQFF. CDR3 DNA: TGTGCCAGCAGCTTAGCGACAGGGGTTGGCGATGAGCAGTTCTTC.

The chain joins TRBV7-2 to TRBJ2-2, with no clear D. The length of the CDR3 is 14 residues. Per germline, CDR1 SGHTA and CDR2 FQGNSA. Trimming removed 3 bases from V and 4 bases from J, with 9 bases in between. CDR3 loop: CASSLQVLTGELFF. CDR3 bases: TGTGCCAGCAGCTTGCAGGTACTCACCGGGGAGCTGTTTTTT.

The genes are TRBV6-5 and TRBJ2-2; no firm D call. The germline V gene encodes CDR1 MNHEY and CDR2 SVGAGI. The CDR3 loop spans 11 amino acids. Deletions cut 4 bases from V and 8 bases from J, with 5 bases between. CDR3 sequence: CASSSAGELFF. The CDR3 bases are TGTGCCAGCAGTTCGGCGGGGGAGCTGTTTTTT.

The rearrangement joins TRBV18 to TRBJ2-1, with D possibly matching TRBD1 (6 bases). V was clipped by 6 bases and J by 8 bases, with 20 bases between them. The length of the CDR3 is 15 residues. Germline CDR1 is KGHSH and CDR2 is LQKENI. CDR3 in DNA: TGTGCCAGCTCGCCTCGGGACACCGGAGTGGATGAGCAGTTCTTC. Its translation is CASSPRDTGVDEQFF.

The rearrangement joins TRBV19 to TRBJ2-7, with D possibly matching TRBD2 (6 bases). Trimming cost V 2 bases and J 4 bases, with 18 bases left between them. This CDR3 comprises 16 residues. Germline loops: CDR1 LNHDA, CDR2 SQIVND (reference sequence). This chain's CDR3 is CASSIKLSGVLYEQYF. The CDR3 region has the DNA TGTGCCAGTAGTATAAAGTTATCGGGGGTACTTTACGAGCAGTACTTC.

The rearrangement uses TRBV20-1 and TRBJ1-2, with a tentative D call TRBD1 (5 bases). Trimming stripped 3 bases from V and 6 bases from J, with 8 bases between. CDR1 and CDR2 from the germline V gene are DFQATT and SNEGSKA (reference sequence). CDR3 length: 11 amino acids. The CDR3 region has the DNA TGCAGTGCTAGTCCAGGGAATGGCTACACCTTC. Its protein is CSASPGNGYTF.

The rearrangement uses TRBV12-5 and TRBJ2-7; TRBD2 aligns across 13 bases. V dropped 5 bases and J dropped 3; count of bases not matched to a gene: 7. Germline lookup yields CDR1 LGHNT and CDR2 FRNRAP. This CDR3 comprises 16 residues. Here the CDR3 reads CASGPGTSGEVYEQYF. CDR3 sequence (DNA): TGTGCTAGTGGTCCCGGGACTAGCGGGGAAGTCTACGAGCAGTACTTC.

This clone came up once. The V call is TRBV29-1, the J call TRBJ1-1; 10 bases match TRBD1. From germline, CDR1 is SQVTM and CDR2 ANQGSEA. The CDR3 loop spans 14 amino acids. The V and J ends lost 4 bases and 7 bases, in that order; junction bases with no gene match: 9. CDR3 residues: CSVVPGTGANEAFF. In DNA form, the CDR3 reads TGCAGCGTTGTCCCCGGGACAGGGGCGAATGAAGCTTTCTTT.

V and J are TRBV4-3 and TRBJ1-4; 11 bases are shared with TRBD1. V was clipped by 3 bases and J by 7 bases; unmatched bases: 1. Germline CDR1 reads LGHNA; CDR2 reads YSLEER. This CDR3 is built from 14 residues. CDR3 coding DNA: TGCGCCAGCAGCCAGGGGACAGGGGGTGAAAAACTGTTTTTT. Protein product: CASSQGTGGEKLFF.

The chain couples TRBV5-4 to TRBJ2-3; D remains ambiguous. V was shortened by 0 bases and J by 3 bases, with 17 bases between the two germline ends. Germline V gene data show CDR1 as SGHNT and CDR2 as YYREEE (reference sequence). The CDR3 runs 17 residues. Here the CDR3 DNA reads TGTGCCAGCAGCTTGGCTCCACTCCCTCCGAGGACAGATACGCAGTATTTT. It codes for CASSLAPLPPRTDTQYF.

This clone was counted a few times. The sample contains more than one DNA sequence encoding this CDR3. The chain carries TRBV9 and TRBJ2-3; D is uncertain. The length of the CDR3 is 13 residues. Per the germline V gene, CDR1 is SGDLS and CDR2 is YYNGEE. V lost 0 bases and J lost 4, with 6 bases in between. Written as DNA, the CDR3 is TGTGCCAGCAGCGTAGGACGGTCAGATACGCAGTATTTT. Translation: CASSVGRSDTQYF. Variable domain in full (rest from reference TRBV9 and TRBJ2-3): DSGVTQTPKHLITATGQRVTLRCSPRSGDLSVYWYQQSLDQGLQFLIQYYNGEERAKGNILERFSAQQFPDLHSELNLSSLELGDSALYFCASSVGRSDTQYFGPGTRLTVL.

This rearrangement joins TRBV18 to TRBJ2-5, with TRBD1 identical over 7 bases. V lost 2 bases and J lost 3; bases outside the gene matches: 3. The CDR3 is 14 amino acids. The germline gives CDR1 KGHSH, CDR2 LQKENI. The chain's CDR3 is CASSPGTEEETQYF. The CDR3 nucleotides read TGTGCCAGCTCACCAGGGACAGAGGAAGAGACCCAGTACTTC.

The DNA for the CDR3 is TGTGCCAGTTCGGGGGAAGCCTACGAGCAGTACTTC. Protein: CASSGEAYEQYF. The chain carries TRBV6-6 and TRBJ2-7; a possible D gene is TRBD2 (6 bases). CDR1 is MNHNY, CDR2 SVGAGI, per germline (reference sequence). CDR3 length equals 12 residues. V was clipped by 9 bases and J by 2 bases, with 11 bases between them.

The chain has TRBV2 and TRBJ1-1; D might be TRBD1 (6 bases). V was clipped by 0 bases and J by 4 bases, with 6 bases between them. CDR3 length equals 13 residues. The germline V gene encodes CDR1 SNHLY and CDR2 FYNNEI. In DNA form, the CDR3 reads TGTGCCAGCAGTGAAGCCAGGGGCACTGAAGCTTTCTTT. Translation: CASSEARGTEAFF.

This clone has just one count. V gene TRBV7-9 combines with J gene TRBJ1-2; 9 bases are a match to TRBD1. Germline CDR1 is SEHNR and CDR2 is FQNEAQ (reference sequence). The junction had 8 bases not matched to a gene; V was cut back by 4 bases and J by 11 bases. The CDR3 is made up of 13 amino acids. The CDR3 coding sequence is TGTGCCAGCAGCTCACTGGACAGGGGTAATTACACCTTC. Translating it yields CASSSLDRGNYTF.

The genes are TRBV6-5 and TRBJ2-1, with D tentatively TRBD2 (5 bases). V gave up 2 bases and J gave up 10 bases, with 15 bases separating them. The CDR3 sequence is 14 residues long. Germline lookup yields CDR1 MNHEY and CDR2 SVGAGI. CDR3 sequence: CASSYPGPRREQFF. The DNA for the CDR3 is TGTGCCAGCAGTTACCCGGGTCCTCGGAGGGAGCAGTTCTTC.

This chain joins TRBV7-9 and TRBJ2-7, with 10 bases that match TRBD2. The trim removed 5 bases at V and 7 bases at J, leaving 11 bases unmatched. This CDR3 is built from 15 residues. CDR1 is SEHNR, CDR2 FQNEAQ, per germline (reference sequence). The chain's CDR3 is CASSQLAGDPGEQYF. Here the CDR3 DNA reads TGTGCCAGCAGCCAGCTAGCGGGGGACCCGGGGGAGCAGTACTTC.

The chain links TRBV7-2 to TRBJ1-2, with 7 bases matching TRBD1. The length of the CDR3 is 12 residues. The germline V gene has CDR1 SGHTA and CDR2 FQGNSA. V lost 5 bases and J lost 8; bases outside the gene matches: 5. For the CDR3, the DNA is TGTGCCAGCAGCCTAGGGGGCGGGGGCTACACCTTC. Its protein is CASSLGGGGYTF.

There are a few counts of this clone. This chain links TRBV2 with TRBJ2-2; D remains ambiguous. Looked up from germline, CDR1 is SNHLY and CDR2 is FYNNEI. V dropped 4 bases and J dropped 0 bases, with 6 bases sitting between them. The CDR3 is made up of 14 amino acids. This chain's CDR3 is CASSAETNTGELFF. The CDR3 bases are TGTGCCAGCAGTGCGGAAACGAACACCGGGGAGCTGTTTTTT. Using reference TRBV2 and TRBJ2-2 for the parts outside the CDR3, the full variable domain is EPEVTQTPSHQVTQMGQEVILRCVPISNHLYFYWYRQILGQKVEFLVSFYNNEISEKSEIFDDQFSVERPDGSNFTLKIRSTKLEDSAMYFCASSAETNTGELFFGEGSRLTVL.

This sequence joins TRBV25-1 and TRBJ1-4, with TRBD1 matching 9 bases. Trimming removed 2 bases from V and 6 bases from J; junction bases left unmatched: 4. This CDR3 contains 15 residues. CDR1 and CDR2 from the germline V gene are MGHDK and SYGVNS. The CDR3 DNA sequence: TGTGCCAGCAGTGAACCCGGGACAGGGTATGAAAAACTGTTTTTT. It specifies CASSEPGTGYEKLFF.

This sequence joins TRBV4-2 and TRBJ2-1, with D perhaps TRBD2 (6 bases). The V end was cut by 0 bases, the J end by 3 bases, with 21 bases between. The germline V gene has CDR1 LGHNA and CDR2 YNFKEQ. The CDR3 runs to 19 residues. CDR3 coding DNA: TGTGCCAGCAGCCAAGAAAGGGCGCACTCTAGCGACGTCTACAATGAGCAGTTCTTC. It is translated as CASSQERAHSSDVYNEQFF.

The chain is built from TRBV5-4 and TRBJ1-4; TRBD1 agrees at 7 bases. The CDR3 sequence is 16 residues long. Germline CDR1 reads SGHNT; CDR2 reads YYREEE (reference sequence). Germline trimming cut 3 bases from V and 5 bases from J; bases unmatched to any gene: 10. CDR3 in DNA: TGTGCCAGCAGCTCACGGGACAGCCGACCGAATGAAAAACTGTTTTTT. This sequence encodes CASSSRDSRPNEKLFF.

The chain has TRBV19 and TRBJ1-5, with TRBD1 identical over 9 bases. V gave up 9 bases and J gave up 0 bases; unmatched junction bases: 9. Germline V gene sequence: CDR1 LNHDA, CDR2 SQIVND (reference sequence). The CDR3 covers 16 residues. The CDR3 reads CASIQDRGDSNQPQHF. The DNA for the CDR3 is TGTGCCAGCATACAGGACAGGGGAGATAGCAATCAGCCCCAGCATTTT.

The chain recombines TRBV29-1 with TRBJ2-1, with TRBD2 matching 8 bases. This CDR3 spans 14 amino acids. Losses at the gene ends were 6 bases for V and 1 base for J; bases not matched to a gene: 5. From germline, CDR1 is SQVTM and CDR2 ANQGSEA. CDR3: CSVGAGVSYNEQFF. CDR3 sequence (DNA): TGCAGCGTCGGAGCGGGGGTTTCCTACAATGAGCAGTTCTTC.

V usage is TRBV18 and J usage is TRBJ2-2; D may match TRBD1 or TRBD2 (5 bases each). The V end was cut by 3 bases, the J end by 7 bases, with 9 bases between. The CDR3 extends over 13 amino acids. In germline, CDR1 is KGHSH, CDR2 LQKENI. For the CDR3, the DNA is TGTGCCAGCTCACCGGGGGTCGGCGGGGAGCTGTTTTTT. This translates into CASSPGVGGELFF.